The 10 T cell receptor beta chains given below trace back to one sample, sequenced in a study of T-cell memory formation after mild COVID-19. TCRdb processed the 5' RACE reads anew with MiXCR; each CDR3 protein has one entry. Of approximately 150,000 distinct CDR3 sequences listed, 19% were seen once; the top ten hold around 2.5%. Sequenced: PBMCs or a T cell subset sorted from them (not recorded which). These receptors all come from an adult woman who had mild COVID-19 (a few samples of this study predate the infection). Cell type and time point are not known.

This clonotype occurred a few times. The J gene is TRBJ2-1, the V gene TRBV11-3; D is undetermined. Germline CDR1 is SGHNT and CDR2 is YENEEA. V was cut by 2 bases and J by 0 bases, with 11 bases left in between. The CDR3 is made up of 16 amino acids. DNA for the CDR3: TGTGCCAGCAGCTTATCGTACTCAAGCTCCTACAATGAGCAGTTCTTC. Its protein product is CASSLSYSSSYNEQFF.

The V gene is TRBV5-1, the J gene TRBJ2-1; 8 positions agree with TRBD2. This CDR3 has 12 residues. Per germline, CDR1 SGHRS and CDR2 YFSETQ. The V gene end was trimmed by 4 bases and the J gene end by 9 bases; junction bases not matched to a gene: 3. The DNA of the CDR3 is TGCGCCAGCAGCCAACTAGCGGTTGAGCAGTTCTTC. It specifies CASSQLAVEQFF.

This clonotype has only a few counts. The chain is built from TRBV20-1 and TRBJ2-3, with TRBD2 matching 11 bases. The germline gives CDR1 DFQATT, CDR2 SNEGSKA (reference sequence). The CDR3 contains 16 residues. Trimming took 3 bases from V and 4 from J; bases not matched to a gene: 9. For the CDR3, the DNA is TGCAGTGCTAGGCCTACTAGCGGGAGAGGCTCAGATACGCAGTATTTT. Amino acids: CSARPTSGRGSDTQYF.

The V and J genes are TRBV6-2 or TRBV6-3 and TRBJ2-7; D is ambiguous. V lost 5 bases, J lost 3 bases, and 20 bases lay in between. Germline-derived CDR1 and CDR2 are MNHEY and SVGEGT. The CDR3 is made up of 16 amino acids. The CDR3 DNA reads TGTGCCAGCAGTGGCAGGACCCCCACTCTCCACTACGAGCAGTACTTC. Translated, it gives CASSGRTPTLHYEQYF.

This clonotype appeared a few times. The chain recombines TRBV7-2 with TRBJ2-7, with 8 bases matching TRBD2. There are 14 residues in the CDR3. V lost 3 bases and J lost 3; bases outside the gene matches: 4. Germline V gene sequence: CDR1 SGHTA, CDR2 FQGNSA. CDR3 residues: CASSFTGTSYEQYF. CDR3 sequence (DNA): TGTGCCAGCAGCTTTACCGGGACTAGCTACGAGCAGTACTTC. The whole variable domain, filled in from reference TRBV7-2 and TRBJ2-7, reads GAGVSQSPSNKVTEKGKDVELRCDPISGHTALYWYRQSLGQGLEFLIYFQGNSAPDKSGLPSDRFSAERTGGSVSTLTIQRTQQEDSAVYLCASSFTGTSYEQYFGPGTRLTVT.

V usage is TRBV2 and J usage is TRBJ2-7, with D possibly matching TRBD1 (5 bases). The germline V gene encodes CDR1 SNHLY and CDR2 FYNNEI. Deletions cut 6 bases from V and 2 bases from J, with 11 bases between. This CDR3 has 13 residues. CDR3 residues: CASSIDRAYEQYF. The CDR3 DNA is TGTGCCAGCAGCATCGACAGAGCCTACGAGCAGTACTTC.

This clonotype was detected only a few times. CDR3: CASSSRGQGNYGYTF. CDR3 DNA sequence: TGCGCCAGCAGCTCGAGGGGGCAGGGAAACTATGGCTACACCTTC. This sequence joins TRBV5-1 and TRBJ1-2; 7 positions agree with TRBD1. The junction had 7 bases not matched to a gene; V was cut back by 3 bases and J by 2 bases. The germline gives CDR1 SGHRS, CDR2 YFSETQ. The CDR3 runs 15 residues.

Only a few counts were recorded for this clonotype. The chain uses TRBV11-2 and TRBJ2-1, with TRBD2 identical over 12 bases. The CDR3 spans 14 residues. After removal of 1 base from V and 9 bases from J, the junction contained 1 base not matched to a gene. Per the germline V gene, CDR1 is SGHAT and CDR2 is FQNNGV. DNA of the CDR3: TGTGCCAGCAGCTTAGGGACTAGCGGGATTGAGCAGTTCTTC. Translation gives CASSLGTSGIEQFF.

V and J are TRBV6-2 or TRBV6-3 and TRBJ2-5; 13 bases map to TRBD2. The V gene end was trimmed by 6 bases and the J gene end by 1 base; junction bases not matched to a gene: 5. CDR1 is MNHEY, CDR2 SVGEGT, per germline. The CDR3 has 16 amino acids. CDR3 region: CASRKLAGGPQETQYF. CDR3 bases: TGTGCCAGCAGGAAACTAGCGGGGGGGCCCCAAGAGACCCAGTACTTC.

V and J are TRBV20-1 and TRBJ2-4; 9 nucleotides line up with TRBD2. V lost 5 bases and J lost 2; bases outside the gene matches: 10. The CDR3 loop spans 16 amino acids. Germline lookup yields CDR1 DFQATT and CDR2 SNEGSKA (reference sequence). The CDR3 DNA sequence: TGCAGTGCTGTAAGCTTAGCGGGAGACCCCAAAAACATTCAGTACTTC. This translates into CSAVSLAGDPKNIQYF.